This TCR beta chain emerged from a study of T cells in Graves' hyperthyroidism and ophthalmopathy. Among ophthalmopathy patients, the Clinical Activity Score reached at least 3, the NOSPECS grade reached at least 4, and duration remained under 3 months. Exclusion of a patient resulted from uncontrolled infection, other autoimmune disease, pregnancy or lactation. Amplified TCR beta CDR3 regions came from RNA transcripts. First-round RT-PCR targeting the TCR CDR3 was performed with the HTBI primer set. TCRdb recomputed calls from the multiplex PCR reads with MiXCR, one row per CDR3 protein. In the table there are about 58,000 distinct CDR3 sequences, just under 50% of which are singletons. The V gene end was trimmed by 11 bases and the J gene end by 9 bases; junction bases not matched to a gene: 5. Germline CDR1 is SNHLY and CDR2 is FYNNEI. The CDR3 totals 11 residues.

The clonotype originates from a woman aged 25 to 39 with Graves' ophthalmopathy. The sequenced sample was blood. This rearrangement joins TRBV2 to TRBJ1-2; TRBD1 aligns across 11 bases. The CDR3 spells CASGQGVSYTF. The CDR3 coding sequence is TGTGCCTCGGGACAGGGGGTCAGCTACACCTTC.